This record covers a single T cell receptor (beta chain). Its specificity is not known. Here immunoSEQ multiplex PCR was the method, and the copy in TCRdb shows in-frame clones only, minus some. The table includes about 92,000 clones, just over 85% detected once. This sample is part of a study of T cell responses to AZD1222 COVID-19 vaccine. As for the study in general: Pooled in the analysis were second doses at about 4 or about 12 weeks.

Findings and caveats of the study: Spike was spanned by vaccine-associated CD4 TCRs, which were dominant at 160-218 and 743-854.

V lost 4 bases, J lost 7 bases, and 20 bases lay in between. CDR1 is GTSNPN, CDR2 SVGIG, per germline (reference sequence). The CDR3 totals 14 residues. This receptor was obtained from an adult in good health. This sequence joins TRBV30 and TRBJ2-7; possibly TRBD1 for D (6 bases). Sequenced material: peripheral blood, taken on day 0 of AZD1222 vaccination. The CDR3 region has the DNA TGTGCCTGGATAAGGGCAGGGGTAGGGAGAGAGCAGTACTTC. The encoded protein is CAWIRAGVGREQYF.